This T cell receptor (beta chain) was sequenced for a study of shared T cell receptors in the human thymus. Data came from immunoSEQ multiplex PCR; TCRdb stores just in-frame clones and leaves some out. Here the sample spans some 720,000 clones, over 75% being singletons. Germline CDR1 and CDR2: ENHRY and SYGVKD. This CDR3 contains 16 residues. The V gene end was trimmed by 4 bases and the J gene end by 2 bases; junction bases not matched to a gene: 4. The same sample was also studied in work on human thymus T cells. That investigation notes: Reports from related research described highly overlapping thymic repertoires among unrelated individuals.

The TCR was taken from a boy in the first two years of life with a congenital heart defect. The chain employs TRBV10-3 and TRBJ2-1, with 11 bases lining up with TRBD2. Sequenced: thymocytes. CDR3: CAISGRLAGPYNEQFF. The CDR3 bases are TGTGCCATCAGTGGCCGACTAGCGGGACCCTACAATGAGCAGTTCTTC.